This T cell receptor beta chain was identified in a study of Ad26.COV2.S vaccination and SARS-CoV-2 variants. Across the whole study: Within the COV1001 Ad26.COV2.S trial arm, the donor was enrolled. Administration of Ad26.COV2.S was intramuscular, either once or twice 56 days apart. General study results and limits: Spike-specific TCR breadth ran higher among vaccine recipients than placebo recipients.

Assay used: immunoSEQ multiplex PCR; TCRdb lists only in-frame clones, some missing. The table has about 480,000 clones, around 88% seen once. CDR1 and CDR2 from the germline V gene are GTSNPN and SVGIG (reference sequence). The CDR3 has 16 residues. Trimming removed 0 bases from V and 0 bases from J, with 12 bases in between. Treatment described: roughly 20 received Ad26.COV2.S at low or high dose, single or two shots; 5 received placebo; per-sample allocation not given. Samples came from day 63 after the first vaccine or placebo injection. What was given as vaccine was an Ad26 vector encoding Wuhan-strain SARS-CoV-2 spike. In regard to this clone: The antigen is undetermined.

The chain employs TRBV30 and TRBJ1-3, with D perhaps TRBD1 (6 bases). The TCR originated in a person between 18 and 60 years old who received the Ad26.COV2.S COVID-19 vaccine or a placebo. The material sequenced was peripheral blood, taken in a trial of Ad26.COV2.S vaccine versus placebo. The CDR3 DNA reads as TGTGCCTGGAGTGTACAAGGGGGGATCTCTGGAAACACCATATATTTT. Protein product: CAWSVQGGISGNTIYF.